This TCR beta chain was documented in a study of cytomegalovirus exposure and HLA in healthy donors. Per the germline V gene, CDR1 is SNHLY and CDR2 is FYNNEI. Trimming left V 6 bases short and J 6 bases short, with 7 bases between. The CDR3 contains 11 residues. PCR involved 60 Vbeta and 13 Jbeta primers. Libraries were prepared by immunoSEQ multiplex PCR; TCRdb keeps only in-frame clonotypes and omits some of them. Of 160,000 or so clones listed, around 78% were seen once; the top ten hold 1%. The source is a woman aged 40 to 50 in good health and CMV-seronegative. The chain couples TRBV2 to TRBJ2-3, with unresolved D. The sequenced material came from PBMCs. DNA for the CDR3: TGTGCCAGCAGCCCTAGGGATACGCAGTATTTT. This translates into CASSPRDTQYF.